This T cell receptor beta chain was captured by sequencing in a study of T cell repertoires in cytomegalovirus infection. Study at large: Researchers turned to recently identified HLA-C-restricted CMV epitopes as well as well-studied HLA-B-restricted ones. Indicated by public TCR beta signatures were CMV infection and matching HLA type. Study findings and constraints: HLA-C-restricted TCR beta clonotypes specific for CMV led the ex vivo response.

The sample holds a few counts of this clonotype. Its antigen is undetermined. There are 12 residues in the CDR3. With 8 bases removed from V and 2 bases from J, the gap between germline ends came to 10 bases. Germline CDR1 reads MRHNA; CDR2 reads SNTAGT. TCRdb passed the reads through MiXCR, listing each CDR3 protein once. The sample records tens of thousands of distinct CDR3 sequences, over 20% being singletons. This TCR was sampled from a human donor in good health (CMV status not recorded). Some clones in this sample may be carry-over from other donors' samples. V usage is TRBV6-4 and J usage is TRBJ2-7, with no clear D. Sample: CD8+ T cells from cultured PBMCs, taken from culture after CMV antigen stimulation. CDR3 amino acids: CASLGRTYEQYF. The CDR3, as DNA: TGTGCCAGCCTCGGACGGACCTACGAGCAGTACTTC.